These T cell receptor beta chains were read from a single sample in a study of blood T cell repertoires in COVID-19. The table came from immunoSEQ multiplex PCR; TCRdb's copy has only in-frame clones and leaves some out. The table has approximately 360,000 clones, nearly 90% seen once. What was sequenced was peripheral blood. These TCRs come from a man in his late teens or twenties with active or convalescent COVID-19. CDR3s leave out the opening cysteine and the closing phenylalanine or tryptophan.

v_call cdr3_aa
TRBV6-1 ASSDRGGAYDLLSYEQY
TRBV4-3 ASSQDNAIANGYT
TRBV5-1 ASTQSGGGYNEQF
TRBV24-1 ATSDDRDYYGYT
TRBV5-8 ASSYGTGGNQPQH
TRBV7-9 ASSIPLDSTMNEQF
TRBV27 ASSIPGLAGVYNEQF
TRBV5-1 ASSTTGTGNQPQH
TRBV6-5 ASKREGAFGYT
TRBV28 ASSTRRTGVYEQY
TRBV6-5 ASSYTTGLASPLH
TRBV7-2 ASSPSGTGDYGYT
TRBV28 ASSGSGQGAEKLF
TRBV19 ASKTGQGWNQPQH
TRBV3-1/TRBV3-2 ASSSSRLVDEQF
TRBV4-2 ASSRDGTAENEKLF
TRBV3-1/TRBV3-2 ASLDRGNAGELF
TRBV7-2 ASSLGFTATGELF
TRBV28 ASSSWTRTGEGTDTQY
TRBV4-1 ASSQKRGDTGELF
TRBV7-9 ASSFSGGQETQY
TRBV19 ASTRQANYGYT
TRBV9 ASSPGVSYNSPLH
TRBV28 ASSFRGGQETQY
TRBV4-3 ASSQDLYTDTQY
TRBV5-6 AGHRRESAGELF
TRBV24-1 ATSGTTGVNTGELF
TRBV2 ASSRTSGTYEQY
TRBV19 ASNPGLGLYEQY
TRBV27 ASSGPGQGSYEQY
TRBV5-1 ASSSDRVRTDTGELF
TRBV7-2 ASSTGTGGSYGYT
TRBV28 ASSLPGTGIGGYT
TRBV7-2 ASSLGAGTAGH